The sequence of this TCR beta chain was determined in a study of OX40 agonist ivuxolimab in advanced cancers. Study background: Patient treatment consisted of intravenous ivuxolimab administration every 2 weeks at 0.01 to 10 mg/kg. Eligibility admitted prior anti-PD-1, anti-PD-L1 or anti-CTLA-4 therapy; around 38% had some.

CDR1 and CDR2 from the germline V gene are SGHRS and YFSETQ. This CDR3 spans 16 amino acids. V lost 4 bases, J lost 2 bases, and 4 bases stayed unmatched. TCRdb's copy holds only in-frame clones and misses some; the assay was immunoSEQ multiplex PCR. The sample holds roughly 61,000 clones, 75% to 85% seen once. The chain couples TRBV5-1 to TRBJ2-6; 9 nucleotides match TRBD1. This clonotype was sampled from an adult with an advanced solid tumor such as melanoma, head and neck, liver or kidney cancer. The material sequenced was CD4+ or CD8+ T cells sorted from blood, taken in a trial of the OX40 agonist ivuxolimab. CDR3 loop: CASSVTGGAGANVLTF. CDR3 sequence (DNA): TGCGCCAGCAGCGTTACAGGGGGCGCTGGGGCCAACGTCCTGACTTTC.